This T cell receptor (beta chain) comes out of a study of T cell responses to AZD1222 COVID-19 vaccine. Concerning this clone itself: Its antigen is unidentified.

Repertoires were generated with immunoSEQ multiplex PCR, while TCRdb's copy carries only in-frame clones and drops some. This sample has approximately 99,000 clones, with approximately 86% found just once. Study conclusions and caveats: Regions 160-218 and 743-854 held dominance among vaccine-associated CD4 TCRs, which spanned spike. Repertoires in all cases were sampled only once the peak T cell response had passed. Donors were chiefly white British, with a greater number of females, and clonal diversity was perhaps underestimated.

The receptor was derived from an adult in good health. The sequences come from peripheral blood, collected on day 0 of AZD1222 vaccination.

The CDR3 DNA reads TGTGCCAGCAGCCAAGATGCGGGGACGAGGGGAGTTGAGCAGTTCTTC. Translating it yields CASSQDAGTRGVEQFF. The chain links TRBV14 to TRBJ2-1; D possibly corresponds to TRBD2 (6 bases). Trimming shortened V by 0 bases and J by 9 bases, and 18 bases separated the two germline ends. Germline V CDR1 and CDR2: SGHDN, FVKESK. The CDR3 sequence is 16 residues long.